The 7 T cell receptor beta chains presented below share a single source sample, sequenced in a study of blood T cell repertoires in COVID-19. This table comes from immunoSEQ multiplex PCR, and its TCRdb copy is limited to in-frame clones, with some not included. Of around 160,000 clones listed, 75% to 90% are singletons. The sequenced sample was PBMCs or T cells enriched from blood (not recorded which). These receptors came from a woman aged 40-49 years who had been exposed to COVID-19.

This clone showed up just a few times. This chain connects TRBV4-3 to TRBJ1-1, with D possibly being TRBD1 (6 bases). CDR3 length equals 15 residues. CDR1 and CDR2 (germline): LGHNA, YSLEER. With 2 bases removed from V and 3 bases from J, the gap between germline ends came to 13 bases. The CDR3 DNA sequence: TGCGCCAGCAGCCAAAGGGGGATCAGGCACACTGAAGCTTTCTTT. Translation gives CASSQRGIRHTEAFF.

The V and J genes are TRBV27 and TRBJ2-4; 7 bases fit TRBD1. CDR1 is MNHEY and CDR2 is SMNVEV in the germline V gene (reference sequence). V gave up 6 bases and J gave up 12 bases; unmatched junction bases: 11. The CDR3 loop spans 13 amino acids. CDR3 in amino acids: CASRPGQTGTQYF. In nucleotides, the CDR3 is TGTGCCAGCAGACCGGGACAGACCGGGACTCAGTACTTC.

The V and J genes are TRBV3-1 (or the pseudogene TRBV3-2) and TRBJ2-7, with 8 bases identical to TRBD1. V lost 3 bases, J lost 6 bases, and 10 bases stayed unmatched. Germline V gene data show CDR1 as LGHDT and CDR2 as YNNKEL (reference sequence). CDR3 length: 15 residues. CDR3 sequence reads: CASSHLDRGLAEQYF. The CDR3 nucleotides read TGTGCCAGCAGCCACCTAGACAGGGGTCTCGCCGAGCAGTACTTC.

V is TRBV3-1 (or the pseudogene TRBV3-2) and J is TRBJ2-7; D call uncertain. The germline V gene encodes CDR1 LGHDT and CDR2 YNNKEL (reference sequence). With 1 base removed from V and 3 bases from J, the gap between germline ends came to 7 bases. This CDR3 is 13 amino acids long. DNA for the CDR3: TGTGCCAGCAGCCAAGGGCGGAGCTACGAGCAGTACTTC. As protein: CASSQGRSYEQYF.

This clone was detected only once. The rearrangement links TRBV3-1 (or the pseudogene TRBV3-2) to TRBJ2-3; D may be TRBD2 (6 bases). Germline V lookup: CDR1 LGHDT, CDR2 YNNKEL (reference sequence). Trimming removed 2 bases at V and 0 bases at J, with 12 bases between. The CDR3 sequence is 16 residues long. The DNA for the CDR3 is TGTGCCAGCAGCCAAAGGAGCGGGTACAGCACAGATACGCAGTATTTT. Translating gives CASSQRSGYSTDTQYF.

J is TRBJ2-3 and V is TRBV3-1 (or the pseudogene TRBV3-2); 8 bases agree with TRBD2. Trimming removed 3 bases from V and 0 bases from J; junction bases left unmatched: 5. Germline V gives CDR1 LGHDT, CDR2 YNNKEL (reference sequence). The CDR3 sequence is 16 residues long. The CDR3 bases are TGTGCCAGCAGCCAGACTAGCGCCTCTAGCACAGATACGCAGTATTTT. It encodes CASSQTSASSTDTQYF.

This clone was seen a single time. V is TRBV6-5 and J is TRBJ1-5; D gene ambiguous. Germline V gives CDR1 MNHEY, CDR2 SVGAGI. Trimming removed 6 bases at V and 6 bases at J, with 9 bases between. The CDR3 consists of 12 residues. CDR3 sequence (DNA): TGTGCCAGCAGGACACAAAGTCAGCCCCAGCATTTT. Encoded protein: CASRTQSQPQHF.